Detailed here is one TCR beta chain. Its matching antigen is unknown. TCRdb's copy holds only in-frame clones and misses some; the assay was immunoSEQ multiplex PCR. Here the sample spans 50,000 to 55,000 clones, 70% to 90% being singletons. This record comes from a study of OX40 agonist ivuxolimab in advanced cancers. In the study overall: The drug used for patients, ivuxolimab, was an agonistic anti-OX40 (CD134) antibody.

The study, taken as a whole, reports: At 0.1 to 3.0 mg/kg, clonal expansion of CD4+ and CD8+ blood T cells had occurred by week 6.

Specimen: CD4+ or CD8+ T cells sorted from blood, collected in a trial of the OX40 agonist ivuxolimab. The receptor comes from an adult with an advanced solid tumor such as melanoma, head and neck, liver or kidney cancer.

CDR3 sequence (DNA): TGTGCCAGCCTCGGGACGACTAGGCCAAACGAGCAGTACTTC. It is translated as CASLGTTRPNEQYF. The rearrangement joins TRBV6-5 to TRBJ2-7, with D perhaps matching TRBD2 (6 bases). This CDR3 comprises 14 residues. Trimming took off 8 bases at V and 5 bases at J, with 19 bases between the two ends. Germline V CDR1 and CDR2: MNHEY, SVGAGI.